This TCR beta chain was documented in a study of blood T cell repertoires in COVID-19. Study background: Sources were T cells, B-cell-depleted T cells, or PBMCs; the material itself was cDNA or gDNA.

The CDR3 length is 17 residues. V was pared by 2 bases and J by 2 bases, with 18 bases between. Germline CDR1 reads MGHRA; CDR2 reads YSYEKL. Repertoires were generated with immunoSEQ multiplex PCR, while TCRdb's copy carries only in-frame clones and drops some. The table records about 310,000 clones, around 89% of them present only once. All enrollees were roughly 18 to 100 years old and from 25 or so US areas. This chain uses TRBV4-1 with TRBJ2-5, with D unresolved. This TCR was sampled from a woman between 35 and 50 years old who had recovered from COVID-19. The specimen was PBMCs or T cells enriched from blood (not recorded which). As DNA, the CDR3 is TGCGCCAGCAGCCAATTAGGTCCCGGTCAGAGGCAAGAGACCCAGTACTTC. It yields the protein CASSQLGPGQRQETQYF.